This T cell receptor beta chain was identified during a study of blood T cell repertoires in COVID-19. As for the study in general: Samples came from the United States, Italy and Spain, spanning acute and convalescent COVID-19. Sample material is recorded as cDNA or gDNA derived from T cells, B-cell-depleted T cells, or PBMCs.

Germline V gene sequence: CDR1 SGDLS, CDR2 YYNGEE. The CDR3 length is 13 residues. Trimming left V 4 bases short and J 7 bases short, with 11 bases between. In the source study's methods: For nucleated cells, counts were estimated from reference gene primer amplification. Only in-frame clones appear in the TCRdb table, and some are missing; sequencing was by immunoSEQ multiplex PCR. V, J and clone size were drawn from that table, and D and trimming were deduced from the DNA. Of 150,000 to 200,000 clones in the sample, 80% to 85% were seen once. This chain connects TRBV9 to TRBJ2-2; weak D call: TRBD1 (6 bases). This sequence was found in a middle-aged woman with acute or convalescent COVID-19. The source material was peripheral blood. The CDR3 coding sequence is TGTGCCAGCAGCTTACAGGGCTACGGGGAGCTGTTTTTT. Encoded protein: CASSLQGYGELFF.